The source of this T cell receptor beta chain is a study of graft-versus-host responses after intestinal transplantation. Study-wide context: Recipients across the board were started on anti-thymocyte globulin induction, then kept on tacrolimus and steroids for about three years. Study-wide points: Allografts of one patient group, those with graft-donor T cell macrochimerism, had high graft-versus-host to host-versus-graft clonal ratios. There was an association between peak levels of circulating GvH clones and early post-transplant HvG declines. Marrow from the recipient contained GvH clones, some of which had appeared first in ileum or blood.

Comments on this clone: Its cognate antigen is unknown.

TCRdb's copy holds only in-frame clones and misses some; the assay was immunoSEQ multiplex PCR. The profile covers approximately 92,000 clones, with about 89% appearing a single time and roughly 5.6% taken by the ten largest. Trimming removed 11 bases from V and 1 base from J, with 20 bases in between. CDR1 is LNHDA and CDR2 is SQIVND in the germline V gene (reference sequence). There are 16 residues in the CDR3. The specimen comprised unstimulated CD8+ T cells sorted from spleen or lymph node cells, sampled before intestinal transplant. V is TRBV19 and J is TRBJ2-2; D might be TRBD1 (5 bases). This receptor was obtained from a human donor who received an intestinal transplant. The CDR3: CASFGRVLMNTGELFF. As DNA, the CDR3 is TGTGCCTCCTTCGGCAGGGTTTTAATGAACACCGGGGAGCTGTTTTTT.